These 18 T cell receptor beta chains were sequenced from one sample in a study of metastatic and nonmetastatic thyroid tumors (dated by TCRdb to 2018 to 2021). The library was obtained by PCR. The instrument was an Illumina HiSeq 4000. TCRdb reprocessing: public reads trimmed at Q25 with fastp, clones called with MiXCR, in-frame beta chains kept. This sample gives tens of thousands of clones in total; less than 25% of them show up just once. The top ten constitute 15% of the sample. No patient had received any treatment before thyroid surgery. The sequencing sample was made of blood. The receptors here all came from a female donor with papillary thyroid cancer or a benign thyroid nodule (not recorded which). Some clones in this sample may be carry-over from other donors' samples.

Ten or more counts support this clone. The chain links TRBV6-4 to TRBJ2-3; 7 nucleotides match TRBD2. Trimming at V came to 3 bases and at J to 0 bases, leaving 3 bases not matched to a gene. CDR1 and CDR2 (germline): MRHNA, SNTAGT. The CDR3 is 15 amino acids. The CDR3 DNA is TGTGCCAGCAGTGAATTAGCGGGTAGCACAGATACGCAGTATTTT. It codes for CASSELAGSTDTQYF.

The J gene is TRBJ2-3, the V gene TRBV7-2; D call uncertain. The CDR3 is 12 residues long. Germline CDR1 is SGHTA and CDR2 is FQGNSA. Trimming cost V 3 bases and J 10 bases, with 11 bases left between them. Here the CDR3 DNA reads TGTGCCAGCAGCTTTATCTGGAAGGCGCAGTATTTT. As protein: CASSFIWKAQYF.

Only a few counts were recorded for this clone. The J gene is TRBJ2-5, the V gene TRBV6-4, with unresolved D. The V end lost 3 bases, the J end lost 0 bases, and 14 bases lay between the germline ends. The CDR3 contains 16 residues. Germline V gene data show CDR1 as MRHNA and CDR2 as SNTAGT. Here the CDR3 reads CASSDLSGSHQETQYF. As DNA, the CDR3 is TGTGCCAGCAGTGATCTTTCTGGGTCACACCAAGAGACCCAGTACTTC.

The chain uses TRBV12-3 or TRBV12-4 and TRBJ1-6; unclear D gene. V was clipped by 1 base and J by 8 bases, with 9 bases between them. CDR3 length equals 14 residues. For the CDR3, the DNA is TGTGCCAGCAGTTTAGACGGCTGGTATTCACCCCTCCACTTT. Amino acids: CASSLDGWYSPLHF.

The gene calls are TRBV20-1 and TRBJ2-1; 11 bases agree with TRBD1. This CDR3 spans 18 amino acids. Germline V gene data show CDR1 as DFQATT and CDR2 as SNEGSKA (reference sequence). V was pared by 1 base and J by 7 bases, with 15 bases of the junction left unmatched. CDR3 DNA sequence: TGCAGTGCTAGAGGGACAGGGGGCTACGTTGGCGGGGATAATGAGCAGTTCTTC. Translated, it gives CSARGTGGYVGGDNEQFF.

This clone was detected many times. The rearrangement uses TRBV18 and TRBJ2-5; D is uncertain. V was pared by 6 bases and J by 3 bases, with 11 bases between. The germline CDR1 and CDR2 sequences are KGHSH and LQKENI. There are 13 residues in the CDR3. CDR3 in amino acids: CASSPDVEETQYF. In DNA, the CDR3 is TGTGCCAGCTCGCCCGATGTGGAAGAGACCCAGTACTTC.

The chain carries TRBV30 and TRBJ1-1, with a possible D match to TRBD1 (5 bases). Trimming pared 7 bases from V and 3 bases from J, leaving 9 bases between. There are 11 residues in the CDR3. Per germline, CDR1 GTSNPN and CDR2 SVGIG (reference sequence). The CDR3 spells CAYQGYTEAFF. The CDR3 nucleotides are TGTGCCTACCAGGGCTACACTGAAGCTTTCTTT.

By share of the sample, this clone is medium-sized. The V call is TRBV6-5, the J call TRBJ2-7; unclear D gene. Germline V gene sequence: CDR1 MNHEY, CDR2 SVGAGI. The V end lost 2 bases, the J end lost 0 bases, and 11 bases lay between the germline ends. The length of the CDR3 is 15 residues. The CDR3 DNA sequence: TGTGCCAGCAGTTACACTATTGGGTCCTCCTACGAGCAGTACTTC. It codes for CASSYTIGSSYEQYF.

The sample holds a few counts of this clone. The V gene is TRBV11-2, the J gene TRBJ2-2; D could derive from TRBD1 or TRBD2 (5 bases each). With 8 bases removed from V and 4 bases from J, the gap between germline ends came to 14 bases. The germline gives CDR1 SGHAT, CDR2 FQNNGV. The CDR3 has 14 amino acids. DNA of the CDR3: TGTGCCAGCTGCCGGGACCTCATCACCGGGGAGCTGTTTTTT. Its protein product is CASCRDLITGELFF.

This clone was counted ten times or more. Additional DNA sequences in this sample encode the identical CDR3. This chain links TRBV5-1 with TRBJ2-1; 8 bases align to TRBD1. The V and J ends lost 4 bases and 6 bases, in that order; junction bases with no gene match: 3. The germline V gene has CDR1 SGHRS and CDR2 YFSETQ. The CDR3 sequence is 13 residues long. The DNA of the CDR3 is TGCGCCAGCAGCCCAGGGACAGGCAATGAGCAGTTCTTC. Translation gives CASSPGTGNEQFF.

This clone was seen at least ten times. The chain has TRBV7-8 and TRBJ2-1, with 13 bases lining up with TRBD2. Germline V gives CDR1 SGHVS, CDR2 FQNEAQ. CDR3 length: 16 residues. Trimming removed 3 bases from V and 11 bases from J; junction bases left unmatched: 10. The CDR3 sequence is CASSFSGTSGKPKQFF. DNA of the CDR3: TGTGCCAGCAGCTTTTCCGGGACTAGCGGGAAACCCAAGCAGTTCTTC.

By share, this clone counts as medium-sized (0.01 to 0.1%). The gene calls are TRBV19 and TRBJ2-2; D gene uncertain. Trimming took off 1 base at V and 2 bases at J, with 2 bases between the two ends. CDR1 is LNHDA, CDR2 SQIVND, per germline (reference sequence). The length of the CDR3 is 13 residues. In nucleotides, the CDR3 is TGTGCCAGTAGTATAGCTAACACCGGGGAGCTGTTTTTT. This translates into CASSIANTGELFF.

Ten or more counts support this clone. The chain has TRBV15 and TRBJ2-5; D may be TRBD1 (6 bases). CDR3 length equals 16 residues. With 3 bases removed from V and 5 bases from J, the gap between germline ends came to 19 bases. From germline, CDR1 is LNHNV and CDR2 YYDKDF (reference sequence). DNA for the CDR3: TGTGCCACCAGCAGCTCGGTGGGGGCAAGGGTGGAGACCCAGTACTTC. Translating it yields CATSSSVGARVETQYF. The full variable domain, in which reference TRBV15 and TRBJ2-5 provide the parts outside the CDR3, is DAMVIQNPRYQVTQFGKPVTLSCSQTLNHNVMYWYQQKSSQAPKLLFHYYDKDFNNEADTPDNFQSRRPNTSFCFLDIRSPGLGDTAMYLCATSSSVGARVETQYFGPGTRLLVL.

This clone was observed at least ten times. V gene TRBV5-5 combines with J gene TRBJ1-4; unclear D gene. The CDR3 spans 18 residues. In germline, CDR1 is SGHKS, CDR2 YYEKEE (reference sequence). Trimming took 0 bases from V and 0 from J, leaving 15 bases between them. As DNA, the CDR3 is TGTGCCAGCAGCTTGGTTCCAGAAACTCCCGCAACTAATGAAAAACTGTTTTTT. Protein: CASSLVPETPATNEKLFF.

As DNA, the CDR3 is TGCAGTGCTACTCCCCGCTCAGGCGGATACACAGATACGCAGTATTTT. It is translated as CSATPRSGGYTDTQYF. The rearrangement uses TRBV20-1 and TRBJ2-3, with no clear D. The CDR3 length is 16 residues. V was pared by 4 bases and J by 2 bases, with 19 bases between. From germline, CDR1 is DFQATT and CDR2 SNEGSKA (reference sequence).

CDR3 in DNA: TGTGCCAGCAGCTTAGATCAGTGGGAGGGCCGGACGGTGCAGTACTTC. Protein product: CASSLDQWEGRTVQYF. V gene TRBV11-2 combines with J gene TRBJ2-7; TRBD2 agrees at 7 bases. The CDR3 covers 16 residues. The V segment lost 0 bases and the J segment 9 bases; nucleotides outside the gene matches: 14. Germline loops: CDR1 SGHAT, CDR2 FQNNGV.

This clone was seen only a few times. Written as DNA, the CDR3 is TGTGCCAGCCACCGGCGGGAAAACACTGAAGCTTTCTTT. Amino acid sequence: CASHRRENTEAFF. This chain links TRBV19 with TRBJ1-1; D is undetermined. Germline CDR1 LNHDA, CDR2 SQIVND (reference sequence). The CDR3 loop spans 13 amino acids. The V end lost 9 bases, the J end lost 2 bases, and 13 bases lay between the germline ends. Complete variable domain (other parts from reference TRBV19 and TRBJ1-1): DGGITQSPKYLFRKEGQNVTLSCEQNLNHDAMYWYRQDPGQGLRLIYYSQIVNDFQKGDIAEGYSVSREKKESFPLTVTSAQKNPTAFYLCASHRRENTEAFFGQGTRLTVV.

The rearrangement uses TRBV20-1 and TRBJ2-7, with unresolved D. Per the germline V gene, CDR1 is DFQATT and CDR2 is SNEGSKA (reference sequence). The CDR3 is 13 amino acids. V was pared by 2 bases and J by 7 bases, with 15 bases between. The CDR3 region has the DNA TGCAGTGCTAGATACTCTACCGTTGGGGAGCAGTACTTC. Translation: CSARYSTVGEQYF.